A single sample is the source of the 31 T cell receptor beta chains below, sequenced in a study of T cell responses to AZD1222 COVID-19 vaccine. Clones were sequenced by immunoSEQ multiplex PCR, and TCRdb holds only the in-frame ones, with some missing. The table has approximately 110,000 clones, about 92% seen once. The input for sequencing was peripheral blood, taken 28 days after the second AZD1222 dose. These receptors were obtained from an adult who received the AZD1222 COVID-19 vaccine.

The chain has TRBV6-1 and TRBJ1-5; 7 positions match TRBD1. The CDR3 runs to 15 residues. V was clipped by 1 base and J by 4 bases; unmatched bases: 4. Germline values: CDR1 MNHNS, CDR2 SASEGT. CDR3 region: CASSEVSGGNQPQHF. CDR3 sequence (DNA): TGTGCCAGCAGTGAAGTTTCAGGGGGTAATCAGCCCCAGCATTTT.

The J gene is TRBJ2-7, the V gene TRBV20-1; D unclear. Germline CDR1 and CDR2: DFQATT and SNEGSKA (reference sequence). Trimming stripped 6 bases from V and 7 bases from J, with 13 bases between. This CDR3 has 11 amino acids. The CDR3 sequence is CSASGNGEQYF. In nucleotides, the CDR3 is TGCAGTGCCAGTGGGAACGGGGAGCAGTACTTC.

V and J are TRBV5-1 and TRBJ1-2; 7 bases are shared with TRBD1. V shed 8 bases and J 2 bases; nucleotides not matched to a gene: 6. The CDR3 runs 13 residues. Germline-derived CDR1 and CDR2 are SGHRS and YFSETQ. CDR3 coding DNA: TGCGCCAGTATGGGACAGCCCAACTATGGCTACACCTTC. Amino acids: CASMGQPNYGYTF. The complete variable domain, with remaining parts taken from reference TRBV5-1 and TRBJ1-2, reads KAGVTQTPRYLIKTRGQQVTLSCSPISGHRSVSWYQQTPGQGLQFLFEYFSETQRNKGNFPGRFSGRQFSNSRSEMNVSTLELGDSALYLCASMGQPNYGYTFGSGTRLTVV.

This chain connects TRBV19 to TRBJ2-1; no definite D call. This CDR3 is 13 amino acids long. Germline loops: CDR1 LNHDA, CDR2 SQIVND (reference sequence). V lost 3 bases and J lost 5, with 8 bases in between. CDR3 loop: CASSIVGDNEQFF. CDR3 nucleotides: TGTGCCAGTAGTATCGTCGGAGACAATGAGCAGTTCTTC.

The chain links TRBV7-2 to TRBJ2-1; D remains unclear. The CDR3 sequence is 14 residues long. CDR1 and CDR2 (germline): SGHTA, FQGNSA. Between the trimmed V and J ends, which lost 2 bases and 7 bases, there was a span of 12 bases. Here the CDR3 reads CASSLRSVGNEQFF. The CDR3 DNA is TGTGCCAGCAGCTTAAGATCAGTCGGGAATGAGCAGTTCTTC.

The chain links TRBV7-2 to TRBJ1-2; weak D call: TRBD1 (5 bases). CDR3 length equals 14 residues. The germline CDR1 and CDR2 sequences are SGHTA and FQGNSA. Trimming cost V 4 bases and J 5 bases, with 14 bases left between them. The CDR3 bases are TGTGCCAGCAGCTGGAGGCAGGGCGGTTATGGCTACACCTTC. This gives the protein CASSWRQGGYGYTF.

This chain connects TRBV6-1 to TRBJ1-2; possible D gene TRBD1, 6 bases. The CDR3 is 17 residues long. Germline values: CDR1 MNHNS, CDR2 SASEGT. V gave up 4 bases and J gave up 0 bases, with 18 bases separating them. As DNA, the CDR3 is TGTGCCAGCAGTGGACGGACAGCTCAGTTAGCTAACTATGGCTACACCTTC. Translating gives CASSGRTAQLANYGYTF.

V is TRBV5-1 and J is TRBJ2-5; 9 positions match TRBD1. This CDR3 contains 15 residues. Germline trimming cut 3 bases from V and 4 bases from J; bases unmatched to any gene: 7. Germline CDR1 reads SGHRS; CDR2 reads YFSETQ. The CDR3 DNA reads TGCGCCAGCAGCTCCGGGACAGGGCGGAGAGAGACCCAGTACTTC. This encodes CASSSGTGRRETQYF. Full variable domain (outside the CDR3, taken from reference TRBV5-1 and TRBJ2-5): KAGVTQTPRYLIKTRGQQVTLSCSPISGHRSVSWYQQTPGQGLQFLFEYFSETQRNKGNFPGRFSGRQFSNSRSEMNVSTLELGDSALYLCASSSGTGRRETQYFGPGTRLLVL.

In its sample, this clone was seen once. The J gene is TRBJ2-7, the V gene TRBV19, with D perhaps TRBD1 or TRBD2 (6 bases each). Germline assignment: CDR1 LNHDA and CDR2 SQIVND (reference sequence). CDR3 length: 18 residues. With 3 bases removed from V and 6 bases from J, the gap between germline ends came to 27 bases. Written as DNA, the CDR3 is TGTGCCAGTAGTATTCGTGGACAGACTAGGACCTCATTCCTCGAGCAGTACTTC. Translated: CASSIRGQTRTSFLEQYF.

V usage is TRBV28 and J usage is TRBJ1-5, with D possibly matching TRBD1 (6 bases). CDR1 is MDHEN and CDR2 is SYDVKM in the germline V gene. The CDR3 contains 15 residues. Trimming pared 3 bases from V and 2 bases from J, leaving 11 bases between. Here the CDR3 DNA reads TGTGCCAGCAGTTTTTTGACAGGCGGCAATCAGCCCCAGCATTTT. Translating gives CASSFLTGGNQPQHF.

V is TRBV7-2 and J is TRBJ2-1, with 7 bases that match TRBD1. CDR3 length equals 15 residues. Germline V CDR1 and CDR2: SGHTA, FQGNSA. Trimming removed 5 bases from V and 8 bases from J; junction bases left unmatched: 12. Here the CDR3 DNA reads TGTGCCAGCAGCCCCACGACAGGGTTTGGCGATGAGCAGTTCTTC. Translation: CASSPTTGFGDEQFF.

This chain links TRBV9 with TRBJ2-7; TRBD2 matches 9 bases. The CDR3 spans 14 residues. Germline V lookup: CDR1 SGDLS, CDR2 YYNGEE. With 3 bases clipped from V and 3 bases from J, the junction kept 4 bases outside the gene matches. CDR3 nucleotides: TGTGCCAGCAGCGCCCGACTAGCGGACTACGAGCAGTACTTC. This sequence encodes CASSARLADYEQYF.

The gene calls are TRBV28 and TRBJ1-2; perhaps TRBD1 as D (5 bases). The length of the CDR3 is 16 residues. Per germline, CDR1 MDHEN and CDR2 SYDVKM. The V and J ends lost 7 bases and 5 bases respectively, with 23 bases between them. DNA for the CDR3: TGTGCCAGCAAAACGACTTCAGGGACTCTTCCTTATGGCTACACCTTC. Amino acid sequence: CASKTTSGTLPYGYTF.

This chain connects TRBV7-6 to TRBJ2-1; TRBD2 agrees at 10 bases. V shed 6 bases and J 4 bases; nucleotides not matched to a gene: 6. CDR3 size: 15 residues. The germline V gene has CDR1 SGHVS and CDR2 FNYEAQ. CDR3 residues: CASSPTSGDYNEQFF. The CDR3 bases are TGTGCCAGCAGTCCCACTAGCGGGGATTACAATGAGCAGTTCTTC.

The rearrangement links TRBV7-9 to TRBJ1-6, with D possibly being TRBD1 (5 bases). The germline CDR1 and CDR2 sequences are SEHNR and FQNEAQ (reference sequence). The CDR3 is made up of 15 amino acids. The germline V and J ends were trimmed by 1 base and 6 bases, with 10 bases remaining between them. The CDR3 sequence is CASSLGQGGNSPLHF. CDR3 bases: TGTGCCAGCAGCTTAGGGCAGGGTGGTAATTCACCCCTCCACTTT.

The chain has TRBV6-1 and TRBJ2-1; 12 nucleotides match TRBD2. The CDR3 extends over 15 amino acids. Germline V lookup: CDR1 MNHNS, CDR2 SASEGT. Trimming removed 3 bases from V and 15 bases from J; junction bases left unmatched: 12. CDR3 DNA sequence: TGTGCCAGCAGTGACACTAGCGGGGGGCCCTCTCTGACGTTCTTC. Protein: CASSDTSGGPSLTFF.

V and J are TRBV2 and TRBJ1-6; D perhaps matches TRBD1 (5 bases). V lost 6 bases and J lost 4, with 25 bases in between. Germline V gene lookup returns CDR1 SNHLY and CDR2 FYNNEI. The CDR3 sequence is 19 residues long. The CDR3 reads CASRLTGGTMAVYNSPLHF. CDR3 in DNA: TGTGCCAGCAGGCTGACGGGGGGAACGATGGCGGTATATAATTCACCCCTCCACTTT. The full variable domain, its missing parts supplied by reference TRBV2 and TRBJ1-6, is EPEVTQTPSHQVTQMGQEVILRCVPISNHLYFYWYRQILGQKVEFLVSFYNNEISEKSEIFDDQFSVERPDGSNFTLKIRSTKLEDSAMYFCASRLTGGTMAVYNSPLHFGNGTRLTVT.

This clone was seen once. The rearrangement joins TRBV6-6 to TRBJ1-1; 9 bases agree with TRBD1. Looked up from germline, CDR1 is MNHNY and CDR2 is SVGAGI (reference sequence). After removal of 6 bases from V and 3 bases from J, the junction contained 5 bases not matched to a gene. This CDR3 region has 14 residues. CDR3 DNA: TGTGCCAGCAGCCAACAGGGGGCGTACACTGAAGCTTTCTTT. It encodes CASSQQGAYTEAFF.

The chain employs TRBV4-1 and TRBJ1-2; no clear D gene. Germline lookup yields CDR1 MGHRA and CDR2 YSYEKL. The germline V and J ends were trimmed by 2 bases and 4 bases, with 14 bases remaining between them. This CDR3 has 15 residues. For the CDR3, the DNA is TGCGCCAGCAGCCAATACTTCCGTGAGGTCTATGGCTACACCTTC. It codes for CASSQYFREVYGYTF.

The rearrangement links TRBV10-3 to TRBJ2-3; D is possibly TRBD2 (6 bases). V gave up 6 bases and J gave up 2 bases, with 18 bases separating them. Germline CDR1 reads ENHRY; CDR2 reads SYGVKD. There are 16 residues in the CDR3. CDR3 residues: CAIRSWEAANTDTQYF. Here the CDR3 DNA reads TGTGCCATCAGGAGCTGGGAGGCGGCAAACACAGATACGCAGTATTTT.

The rearrangement joins TRBV7-2 to TRBJ1-1; possibly TRBD1 for D (6 bases). Germline lookup yields CDR1 SGHTA and CDR2 FQGNSA. The CDR3 is 16 residues long. The V and J ends lost 5 bases and 0 bases respectively, with 16 bases between them. CDR3 bases: TGTGCCAGCAGCCGCAGGGGAACAGCCATGAACACTGAAGCTTTCTTT. The encoded protein is CASSRRGTAMNTEAFF.

This clone has just one count. This rearrangement joins TRBV27 to TRBJ1-1; D might be TRBD1 (6 bases). The CDR3 runs 14 residues. The germline V gene has CDR1 MNHEY and CDR2 SMNVEV (reference sequence). The V end was cut by 3 bases, the J end by 9 bases, with 17 bases between. The CDR3 DNA sequence: TGTGCCAGCAGTTTTGGGGGGGGCCCGGAGAAAGCTTTCTTT. It specifies CASSFGGGPEKAFF.

The chain links TRBV29-1 to TRBJ2-3; 11 bases are a match to TRBD2. With 7 bases clipped from V and 1 base from J, the junction kept 4 bases outside the gene matches. The CDR3 runs 14 residues. Germline CDR1 is SQVTM and CDR2 is ANQGSEA. CDR3 nucleotide sequence: TGCAGCGGCCAGGGACTAGCGGGCACAGATACGCAGTATTTT. Encoded protein: CSGQGLAGTDTQYF.

J is TRBJ2-7 and V is TRBV29-1, with a possible D match to TRBD1 (5 bases). The CDR3 spans 14 residues. V was trimmed by 8 bases and J by 1 base, leaving 18 bases between them. Germline CDR1 is SQVTM and CDR2 is ANQGSEA. The CDR3 region is CSTRQGLGSYEQYF. CDR3 coding DNA: TGCAGCACCCGTCAGGGTTTAGGGTCCTACGAGCAGTACTTC.

The CDR3 sequence is CASSWDRASRTGELFF. CDR3 nucleotides: TGTGCCAGCAGTTGGGACAGGGCGTCAAGGACCGGGGAGCTGTTTTTT. The chain joins TRBV2 to TRBJ2-2; TRBD1 matches at 9 bases. Germline CDR1 is SNHLY and CDR2 is FYNNEI. V lost 5 bases, J lost 5 bases, and 9 bases stayed unmatched. The CDR3 consists of 16 residues.

The chain couples TRBV6-5 to TRBJ1-1; D is perhaps TRBD1 (5 bases). The CDR3 is made up of 13 amino acids. Looked up from germline, CDR1 is MNHEY and CDR2 is SVGAGI. V was trimmed by 6 bases and J by 0 bases, leaving 8 bases between them. The CDR3 region has the DNA TGTGCCAGCAGGGGACGGGTGAACACTGAAGCTTTCTTT. Its protein is CASRGRVNTEAFF.

The chain links TRBV2 to TRBJ1-4; 10 nucleotides agree with TRBD1. The CDR3 is 14 amino acids. Per the germline V gene, CDR1 is SNHLY and CDR2 is FYNNEI. With 5 bases clipped from V and 6 bases from J, the junction kept 3 bases outside the gene matches. CDR3 coding DNA: TGTGCCAGCAGTAGACAGGGGGCTGATGAAAAACTGTTTTTT. Amino acid sequence: CASSRQGADEKLFF.

This sequence joins TRBV9 and TRBJ1-2; tentative D call: TRBD1 (6 bases). The CDR3 is 16 residues long. Trimming removed 0 bases at V and 2 bases at J, with 14 bases between. Per the germline V gene, CDR1 is SGDLS and CDR2 is YYNGEE. Here the CDR3 DNA reads TGTGCCAGCAGCGTAGAGGGCAGGGGAGTAAACTATGGCTACACCTTC. This translates into CASSVEGRGVNYGYTF.

V is TRBV10-3 and J is TRBJ2-7; 15 nucleotides match TRBD2. The CDR3 extends over 16 amino acids. Trimming cost V 7 bases and J 2 bases; bases outside gene matches: 6. Germline-derived CDR1 and CDR2 are ENHRY and SYGVKD. This CDR3 reads CAIKRTSGGAAYEQYF. In DNA, the CDR3 is TGTGCCATCAAACGGACTAGCGGGGGGGCCGCCTACGAGCAGTACTTC.

The rearrangement links TRBV11-2 to TRBJ2-3, with D hard to call. The CDR3 contains 15 residues. Trimming took off 1 base at V and 6 bases at J, with 14 bases between the two ends. The germline gives CDR1 SGHAT, CDR2 FQNNGV. The CDR3 loop reads CASSLGGRKSDTQYF. CDR3 nucleotide sequence: TGTGCCAGCAGCTTAGGTGGCAGAAAGTCTGATACGCAGTATTTT.

This sequence joins TRBV11-2 and TRBJ1-1; D remains ambiguous. Germline-derived CDR1 and CDR2 are SGHAT and FQNNGV. The V end was cut by 5 bases, the J end by 4 bases, with 14 bases between. CDR3 size: 14 residues. DNA for the CDR3: TGTGCCAGCAGCGCCGCGATTGATGGCACTGAAGCTTTCTTT. It translates to CASSAAIDGTEAFF.